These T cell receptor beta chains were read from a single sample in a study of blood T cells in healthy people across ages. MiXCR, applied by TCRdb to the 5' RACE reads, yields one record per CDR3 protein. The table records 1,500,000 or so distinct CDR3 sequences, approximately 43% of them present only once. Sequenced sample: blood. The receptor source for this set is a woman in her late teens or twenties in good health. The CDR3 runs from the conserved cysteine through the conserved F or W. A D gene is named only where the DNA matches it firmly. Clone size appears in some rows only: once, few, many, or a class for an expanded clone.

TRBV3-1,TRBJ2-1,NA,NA,TGTGCCAGCAGCCAAGTGCCTCCATACAATGAGCAGTTCTTC,CASSQVPPYNEQFF
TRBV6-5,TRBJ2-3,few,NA,TGTGCCAGCAGTTACGGGGGGGCCGAGATAGATACGCAGTATTTT,CASSYGGAEIDTQYF
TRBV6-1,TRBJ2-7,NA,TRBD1,TGTGCCAGCAGTGAGTTGGGACAGGAGACCTACGAGCAGTACTTC,CASSELGQETYEQYF
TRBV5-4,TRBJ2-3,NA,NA,TGTGCCAGCAGCTTGGGGCCCTCACAGACAGATACGCAGTATTTT,CASSLGPSQTDTQYF
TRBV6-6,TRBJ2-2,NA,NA,TGTGCCATTCTCACGGGCGGGGAGCTGTTTTTT,CAILTGGELFF
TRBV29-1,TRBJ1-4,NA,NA,TGCAGCGTTGGATATGGGGCTCTCGGACTGTTTTTT,CSVGYGALGLFF
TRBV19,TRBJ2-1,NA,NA,TGTGCCAGTACCTACGGACTGTGGAGCTCCTACAATGAGCAGTTCTTC,CASTYGLWSSYNEQFF
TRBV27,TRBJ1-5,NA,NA,TGTGCCAGCAGTTTTGGGGTGAAACAGCCCCAGCATTTT,CASSFGVKQPQHF
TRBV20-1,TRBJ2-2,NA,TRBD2,TGCAGTGCTAGAAAGCTAGCGGGTAACACCGGGGAGCTGTTTTTT,CSARKLAGNTGELFF
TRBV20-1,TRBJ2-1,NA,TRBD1,TGCAGTGCTCGGCAGGGGGCGATTATCGATGAGCAGTTCTTC,CSARQGAIIDEQFF
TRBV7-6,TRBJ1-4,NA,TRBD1,TGTGCCAGCAGCTCCGGACAGGGGGCTGTAAAACTGTTTTTT,CASSSGQGAVKLFF
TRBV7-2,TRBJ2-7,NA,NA,TGTGCCAGCAGCGTAGCCACTCCCTACGAGCAGTACTTC,CASSVATPYEQYF
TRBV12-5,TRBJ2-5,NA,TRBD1,TGTGCTAGTGGCCCCGGGACAGGGAGTCAGAAGACCCAGTACTTC,CASGPGTGSQKTQYF
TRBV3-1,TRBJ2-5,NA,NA,TGTGCCAGCAGCCATGGTGGGAGAGAGTACCAAGAGACCCAGTACTTC,CASSHGGREYQETQYF
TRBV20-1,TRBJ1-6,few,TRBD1,TGCAGTGCCACCGGACAGGGAAATTCACCCCTCCACTTT,CSATGQGNSPLHF
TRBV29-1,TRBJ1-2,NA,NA,TGCAGCGTTGAAGTTGGAGGAACGGGGTATGGCTACACCTTC,CSVEVGGTGYGYTF
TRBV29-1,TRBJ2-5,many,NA,TGCAGCGGAGGGACACTAATACAAGAGACCCAGTACTTC,CSGGTLIQETQYF
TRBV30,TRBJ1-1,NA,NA,TGTGCCTGGAGCTGGGGTCCGAACACTGAAGCTTTCTTT,CAWSWGPNTEAFF
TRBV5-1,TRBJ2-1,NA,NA,TGCGCCAGCAGCTTCGGAGAACAGGGTCGGAACAATGAGCAGTTCTTC,CASSFGEQGRNNEQFF
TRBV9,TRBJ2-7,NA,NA,TGTGCCAGCAGTAAGGAGGATCACCTGTTCTCCTACGAGCAGTACTTC,CASSKEDHLFSYEQYF
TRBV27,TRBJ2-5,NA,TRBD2,TGTGCCAGCAGTTGGGCTAGCGGTTTCCAAGAGACCCAGTACTTC,CASSWASGFQETQYF
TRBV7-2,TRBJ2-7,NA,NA,TGTGCCAGCAGCGGAATCTATTTCTACGAGCAGTACTTC,CASSGIYFYEQYF
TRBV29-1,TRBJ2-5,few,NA,TGCAGCGCCGGTTTTCGGGGGCAAGAGACCCAGTACTTC,CSAGFRGQETQYF
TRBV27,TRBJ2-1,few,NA,TGTGCCAGCAGTTCTCCCCTCAGGGGGGGGACCTACAATGAGCAGTTCTTC,CASSSPLRGGTYNEQFF